This paragraph covers one T cell receptor beta chain sequence. What it binds is not known. These data come from a study of Graves' ophthalmopathy and Graves' hyperthyroidism. Overall study findings and caveats: Its predictions of ophthalmopathy progression gave the model almost 71% sensitivity and about 78% specificity. Ophthalmopathy could be told apart from stable hyperthyroidism by a 13-signature model (87.88% sensitivity, 80% to 84% specificity).

CDR3 regions of TCR beta were amplified from RNA transcripts. In the first round, RT-PCR was carried out with HTBI primers, and a multiplex PCR formed the second round. TCRdb processed the multiplex PCR reads anew with MiXCR; each CDR3 protein has one entry. This table holds about 390,000 distinct CDR3 sequences, approximately 18% found once. Diagnosis relied on clinical symptoms, serum thyroxine, TRAb, thyroid ultrasound and orbital computed tomography. The germline CDR1 and CDR2 sequences are MNHEY and SVGEGT. The length of the CDR3 is 15 residues. Deletions cut 2 bases from V and 4 bases from J, with 14 bases between.

The sample taken for sequencing was peripheral blood. V gene TRBV6-2 or TRBV6-3 combines with J gene TRBJ1-2; D is uncertain. This TCR derives from an adult woman with stable Graves' hyperthyroidism. This CDR3 is CASSYVGRKLYGYTF. The DNA for the CDR3 is TGTGCCAGCAGTTACGTTGGGCGGAAACTCTATGGCTACACCTTC.